The T cell receptor beta chain described here comes from a study of blood T cell repertoires in COVID-19. Study context: From T cells, B-cell-depleted T cells, or PBMCs came the material, which was cDNA or gDNA.

V shed 0 bases and J shed 4 bases, with 12 bases lying between them. This CDR3 spans 15 amino acids. CDR1 and CDR2 from the germline V gene are KGHSH and LQKENI. Sequencing was performed with immunoSEQ multiplex PCR; in TCRdb, only in-frame clones are kept and a portion is missing. The sample shows 150,000 to 200,000 clones, roughly 80% of them seen only once. Sequencing was carried out using peripheral blood. V and J are TRBV18 and TRBJ2-5; TRBD2 is a possible D gene (5 bases). This receptor was obtained from a woman over 75 with acute or convalescent COVID-19. The CDR3 bases are TGTGCCAGCTCACCACCGAGCGGAGCGGCAGAGACCCAGTACTTC. It encodes CASSPPSGAAETQYF.